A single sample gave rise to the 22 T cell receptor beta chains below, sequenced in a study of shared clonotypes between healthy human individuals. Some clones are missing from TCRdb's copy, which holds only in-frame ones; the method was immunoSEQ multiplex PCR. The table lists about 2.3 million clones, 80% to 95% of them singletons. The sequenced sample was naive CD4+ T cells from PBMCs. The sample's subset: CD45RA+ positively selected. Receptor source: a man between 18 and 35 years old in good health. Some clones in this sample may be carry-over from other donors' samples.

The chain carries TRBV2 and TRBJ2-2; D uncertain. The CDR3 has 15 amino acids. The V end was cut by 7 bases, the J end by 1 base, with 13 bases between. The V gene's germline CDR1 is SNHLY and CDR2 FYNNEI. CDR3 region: CASMASGVNTGELFF. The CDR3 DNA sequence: TGTGCCAGCATGGCTAGTGGGGTGAACACCGGGGAGCTGTTTTTT. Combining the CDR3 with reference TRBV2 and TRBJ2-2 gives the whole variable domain EPEVTQTPSHQVTQMGQEVILRCVPISNHLYFYWYRQILGQKVEFLVSFYNNEISEKSEIFDDQFSVERPDGSNFTLKIRSTKLEDSAMYFCASMASGVNTGELFFGEGSRLTVL.

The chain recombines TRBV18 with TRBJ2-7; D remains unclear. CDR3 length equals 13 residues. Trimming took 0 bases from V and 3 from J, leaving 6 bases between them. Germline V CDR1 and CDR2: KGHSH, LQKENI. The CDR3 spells CASSPPEHYEQYF. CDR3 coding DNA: TGTGCCAGCTCACCACCGGAGCACTACGAGCAGTACTTC.

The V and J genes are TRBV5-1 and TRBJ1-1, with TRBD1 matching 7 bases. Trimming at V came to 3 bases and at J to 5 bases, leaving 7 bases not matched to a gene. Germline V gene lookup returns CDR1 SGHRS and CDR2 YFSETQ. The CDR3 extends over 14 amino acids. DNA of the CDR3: TGCGCCAGCAGCTCCGGACAGGTGGGAACTGAAGCTTTCTTT. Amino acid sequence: CASSSGQVGTEAFF.

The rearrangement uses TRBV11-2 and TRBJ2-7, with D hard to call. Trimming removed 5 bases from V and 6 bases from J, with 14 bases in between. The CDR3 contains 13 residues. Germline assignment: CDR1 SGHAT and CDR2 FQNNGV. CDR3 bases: TGTGCCAGCAGCACCGACACCCGTGGCGAGCAGTACTTC. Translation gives CASSTDTRGEQYF.

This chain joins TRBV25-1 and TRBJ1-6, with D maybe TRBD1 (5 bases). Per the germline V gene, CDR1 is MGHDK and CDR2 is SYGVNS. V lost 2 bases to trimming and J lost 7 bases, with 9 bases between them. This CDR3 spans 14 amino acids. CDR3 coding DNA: TGTGCCAGCAGTGAACCCGGGGGAAATTCACCCCTCCACTTT. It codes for CASSEPGGNSPLHF.

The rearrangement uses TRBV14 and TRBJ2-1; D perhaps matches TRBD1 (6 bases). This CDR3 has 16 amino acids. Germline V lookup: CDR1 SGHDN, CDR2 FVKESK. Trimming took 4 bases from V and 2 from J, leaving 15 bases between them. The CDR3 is CASSRFRGTTYNEQFF. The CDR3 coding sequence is TGTGCCAGCAGCCGTTTCAGGGGAACCACCTACAATGAGCAGTTCTTC.

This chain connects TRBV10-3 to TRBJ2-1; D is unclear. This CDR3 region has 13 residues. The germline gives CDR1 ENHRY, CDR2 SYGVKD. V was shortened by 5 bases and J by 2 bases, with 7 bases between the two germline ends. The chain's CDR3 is CAISLGPYNEQFF. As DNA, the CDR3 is TGTGCCATCAGTTTAGGGCCCTACAATGAGCAGTTCTTC.

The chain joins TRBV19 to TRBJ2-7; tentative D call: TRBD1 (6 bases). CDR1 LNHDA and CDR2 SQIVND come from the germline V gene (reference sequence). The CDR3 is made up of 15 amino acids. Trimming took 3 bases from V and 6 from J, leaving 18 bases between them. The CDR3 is CASSIQWTDVSEQYF. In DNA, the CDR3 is TGTGCCAGTAGTATTCAGTGGACAGACGTCAGCGAGCAGTACTTC. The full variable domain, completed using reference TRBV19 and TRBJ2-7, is DGGITQSPKYLFRKEGQNVTLSCEQNLNHDAMYWYRQDPGQGLRLIYYSQIVNDFQKGDIAEGYSVSREKKESFPLTVTSAQKNPTAFYLCASSIQWTDVSEQYFGPGTRLTVT.

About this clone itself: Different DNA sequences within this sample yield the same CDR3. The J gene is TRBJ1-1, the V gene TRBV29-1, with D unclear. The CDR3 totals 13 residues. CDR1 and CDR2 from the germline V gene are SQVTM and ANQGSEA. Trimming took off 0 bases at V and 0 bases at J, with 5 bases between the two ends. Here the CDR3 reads CSVEEDLNTEAFF. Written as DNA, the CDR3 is TGCAGCGTTGAAGAGGACCTGAACACTGAAGCTTTCTTT.

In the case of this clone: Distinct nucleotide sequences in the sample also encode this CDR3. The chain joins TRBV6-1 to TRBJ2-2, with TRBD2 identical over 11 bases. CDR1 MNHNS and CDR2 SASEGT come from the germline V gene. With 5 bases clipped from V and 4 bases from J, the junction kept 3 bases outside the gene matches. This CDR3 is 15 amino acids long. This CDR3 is CASSPGLAGTGELFF. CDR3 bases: TGTGCCAGCAGTCCCGGACTAGCGGGCACCGGGGAGCTGTTTTTT.

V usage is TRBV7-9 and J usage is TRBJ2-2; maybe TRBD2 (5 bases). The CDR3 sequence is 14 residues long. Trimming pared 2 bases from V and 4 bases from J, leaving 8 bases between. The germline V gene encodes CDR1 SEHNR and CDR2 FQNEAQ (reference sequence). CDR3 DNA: TGTGCCAGCAGCTTATTTGGAGGCACCGGGGAGCTGTTTTTT. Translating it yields CASSLFGGTGELFF.

CDR3 region: CASSEWSSTDTQYF. The CDR3 bases are TGTGCCAGCAGTGAATGGTCTAGCACAGATACGCAGTATTTT. The chain employs TRBV6-1 and TRBJ2-3; D is unresolved. Germline CDR1 is MNHNS and CDR2 is SASEGT. The V gene lost 2 bases and the J gene lost 0 bases, with 6 bases spanning the gap. The CDR3 covers 14 residues.

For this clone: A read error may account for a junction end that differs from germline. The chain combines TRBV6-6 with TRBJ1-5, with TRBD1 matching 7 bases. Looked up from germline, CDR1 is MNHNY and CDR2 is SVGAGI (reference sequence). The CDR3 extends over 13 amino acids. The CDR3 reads CASRRDSSQPQHF. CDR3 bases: TGTGCCAGCAGACGGGACAGCAGTCAGCCCCAGCATTTT.

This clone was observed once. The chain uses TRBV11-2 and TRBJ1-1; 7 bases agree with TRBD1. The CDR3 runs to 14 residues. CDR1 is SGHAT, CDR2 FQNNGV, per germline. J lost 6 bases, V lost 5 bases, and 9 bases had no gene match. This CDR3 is CASSGGQSVAEAFF. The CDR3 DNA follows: TGTGCCAGCAGCGGGGGACAGTCCGTAGCTGAAGCTTTCTTT.

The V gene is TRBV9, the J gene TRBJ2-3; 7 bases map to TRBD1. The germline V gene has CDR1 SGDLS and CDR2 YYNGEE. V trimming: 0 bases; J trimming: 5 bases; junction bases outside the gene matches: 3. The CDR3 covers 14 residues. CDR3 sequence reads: CASSVEQGQDTQYF. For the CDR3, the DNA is TGTGCCAGCAGCGTAGAACAGGGGCAAGATACGCAGTATTTT.

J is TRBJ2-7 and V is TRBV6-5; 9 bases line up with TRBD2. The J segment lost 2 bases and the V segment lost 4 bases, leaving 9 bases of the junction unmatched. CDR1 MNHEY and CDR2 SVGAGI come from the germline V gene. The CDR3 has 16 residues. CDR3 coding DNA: TGTGCCAGCAGTTCCCCGACAGGGACTAGCACCTACGAGCAGTACTTC. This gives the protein CASSSPTGTSTYEQYF.

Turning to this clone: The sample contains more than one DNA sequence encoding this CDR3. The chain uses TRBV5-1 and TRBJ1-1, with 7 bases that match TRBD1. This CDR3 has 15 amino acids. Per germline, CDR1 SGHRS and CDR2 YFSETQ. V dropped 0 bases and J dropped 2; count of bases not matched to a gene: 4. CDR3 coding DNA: TGCGCCAGCAGCTTGGCGAGAGGGGGCAACACTGAAGCTTTCTTT. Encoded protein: CASSLARGGNTEAFF.

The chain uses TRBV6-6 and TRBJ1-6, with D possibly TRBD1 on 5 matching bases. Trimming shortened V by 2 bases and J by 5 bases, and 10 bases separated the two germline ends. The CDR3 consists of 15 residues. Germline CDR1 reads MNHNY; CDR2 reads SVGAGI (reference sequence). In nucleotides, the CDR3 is TGTGCCAGCAGTTACGATCAGGGTGATAATTCACCCCTCCACTTT. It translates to CASSYDQGDNSPLHF.

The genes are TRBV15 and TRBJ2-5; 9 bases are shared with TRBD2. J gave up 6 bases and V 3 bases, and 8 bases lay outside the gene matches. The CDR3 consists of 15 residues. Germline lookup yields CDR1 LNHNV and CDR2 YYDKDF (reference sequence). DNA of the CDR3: TGTGCCACCAGCAGGTCGCGGGGGGGCCGGCAGACCCAGTACTTC. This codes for CATSRSRGGRQTQYF.

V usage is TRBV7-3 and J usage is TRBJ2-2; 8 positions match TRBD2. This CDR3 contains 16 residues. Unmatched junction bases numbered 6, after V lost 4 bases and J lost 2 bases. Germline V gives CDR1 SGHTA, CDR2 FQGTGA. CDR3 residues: CASSSQAGANTGELFF. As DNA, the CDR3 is TGTGCCAGCAGCTCTCAAGCGGGAGCTAACACCGGGGAGCTGTTTTTT.

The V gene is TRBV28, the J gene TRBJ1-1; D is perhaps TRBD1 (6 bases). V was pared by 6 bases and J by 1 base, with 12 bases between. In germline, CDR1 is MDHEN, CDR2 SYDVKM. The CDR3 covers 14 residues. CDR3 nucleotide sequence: TGTGCCAGCAGGGTGGGACATTCGAACACTGAAGCTTTCTTT. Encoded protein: CASRVGHSNTEAFF.

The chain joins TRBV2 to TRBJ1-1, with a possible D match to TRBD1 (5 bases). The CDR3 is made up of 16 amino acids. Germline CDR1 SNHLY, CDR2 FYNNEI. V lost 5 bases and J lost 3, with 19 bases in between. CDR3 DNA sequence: TGTGCCAGCAGTACAAAATCCAGGGTGGAGGACACTGAAGCTTTCTTT. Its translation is CASSTKSRVEDTEAFF.